This passage covers 20 T cell receptor beta chains from one sample sequenced in a study of blood T cell repertoires in COVID-19. Data came from immunoSEQ multiplex PCR; TCRdb stores just in-frame clones and leaves some out. In the table there are roughly 430,000 clones, nearly 90% of which are singletons. The sample consisted of PBMCs or T cells enriched from blood (not recorded which). The receptor set was obtained from a woman in her thirties or forties with acute COVID-19.

This chain joins TRBV11-2 and TRBJ1-2, with a weak D call TRBD1 (5 bases). The V end was cut by 0 bases, the J end by 6 bases, with 14 bases between. The CDR3 consists of 15 residues. Germline V gene lookup returns CDR1 SGHAT and CDR2 FQNNGV. The chain's CDR3 is CASSLDPAGFNGYTF. As DNA, the CDR3 is TGTGCCAGCAGCTTAGATCCGGCAGGGTTCAATGGCTACACCTTC.

The chain employs TRBV5-1 and TRBJ1-3; 8 bases agree with TRBD1. There are 17 residues in the CDR3. Germline V gene data show CDR1 as SGHRS and CDR2 as YFSETQ. The ends lost 0 bases at V and 4 bases at J; junction bases unmatched: 9. Here the CDR3 reads CASSLAWTGSAGNTIYF. The CDR3 DNA sequence: TGCGCCAGCAGCTTGGCCTGGACAGGGTCTGCCGGAAACACCATATATTTT.

This clone was seen only once. The chain couples TRBV2 to TRBJ2-6; D not certain. Germline V CDR1 and CDR2: SNHLY, FYNNEI. V gave up 4 bases and J gave up 0 bases, with 13 bases separating them. The CDR3 runs 17 residues. DNA of the CDR3: TGTGCCAGCAGTGGTTCCAGAATGTACTCTGGGGCCAACGTCCTGACTTTC. It translates to CASSGSRMYSGANVLTF.

The rearrangement links TRBV6-6 to TRBJ2-5, with 7 bases matching TRBD1. This CDR3 region has 15 residues. The germline CDR1 and CDR2 sequences are MNHNY and SVGAGI (reference sequence). V lost 5 bases, J lost 0 bases, and 6 bases stayed unmatched. DNA of the CDR3: TGTGCCAGCAGTCATTGGACAGGAAACCAAGAGACCCAGTACTTC. It translates to CASSHWTGNQETQYF.

This chain uses TRBV10-3 with TRBJ2-7; D perhaps matches TRBD2 (6 bases). The CDR3 contains 17 residues. The V and J ends lost 6 bases and 3 bases respectively, with 24 bases between them. Germline CDR1 and CDR2: ENHRY and SYGVKD. CDR3 nucleotide sequence: TGTGCCATCAGCCGCCTCGGAGGGCGGGCCACCTACTACGAGCAGTACTTC. This translates into CAISRLGGRATYYEQYF.

The chain is built from TRBV27 and TRBJ1-1; TRBD1 agrees at 7 bases. The CDR3 length is 17 residues. CDR1 is MNHEY and CDR2 is SMNVEV in the germline V gene (reference sequence). The trim removed 8 bases at V and 6 bases at J, leaving 21 bases unmatched. The CDR3 DNA reads as TGTGCCAGCTCTCGGACATTCTCCATGGAAGGGGGCTCTGAAGCTTTCTTT. Translated: CASSRTFSMEGGSEAFF.

The chain combines TRBV5-6 with TRBJ2-1, with a possible D match to TRBD1 (6 bases). The germline CDR1 and CDR2 sequences are SGHDT and YYEEEE. The CDR3 totals 16 residues. Trimming took 4 bases from V and 9 from J, leaving 23 bases between them. The CDR3 sequence: CASSAVFGLVGAEQFF. The CDR3 DNA reads as TGTGCCAGCAGCGCCGTTTTTGGATTGGTGGGGGCTGAGCAGTTCTTC.

The chain recombines TRBV11-3 with TRBJ2-2; D perhaps matches TRBD2 (7 bases). Germline V gives CDR1 SGHNT, CDR2 YENEEA. This CDR3 has 15 amino acids. Trimming cost V 5 bases and J 3 bases, with 13 bases left between them. The CDR3 nucleotides are TGTGCCAGCAGCCCGAGGGGGGGGTACACCGGGGAGCTGTTTTTT. Its translation: CASSPRGGYTGELFF.

This clone showed up just once. The rearrangement joins TRBV7-9 to TRBJ1-1; D not resolved. Germline V gene lookup returns CDR1 SEHNR and CDR2 FQNEAQ (reference sequence). The V end was cut by 2 bases, the J end by 0 bases, with 10 bases between. There are 15 residues in the CDR3. For the CDR3, the DNA is TGTGCCAGCAGCTTATCCCCCGAGATGAACACTGAAGCTTTCTTT. As protein: CASSLSPEMNTEAFF.

The chain is built from TRBV5-1 and TRBJ1-2; D gene unclear. With 0 bases removed from V and 8 bases from J, the gap between germline ends came to 8 bases. The CDR3 length is 12 residues. CDR1 SGHRS and CDR2 YFSETQ come from the germline V gene. CDR3 protein: CASSLAGWGYTF. CDR3 in DNA: TGCGCCAGCAGCTTGGCCGGTTGGGGCTACACCTTC.

The chain combines TRBV7-8 with TRBJ2-3, with D tentatively TRBD1 (6 bases). This CDR3 is 15 amino acids long. The V gene's germline CDR1 is SGHVS and CDR2 FQNEAQ. V was cut by 5 bases and J by 6 bases, with 18 bases left in between. CDR3 DNA sequence: TGTGCCAGCAGCCCCACAGGGAACGGATTGGATACGCAGTATTTT. Its translation is CASSPTGNGLDTQYF.

V is TRBV9 and J is TRBJ1-2; 8 bases are a match to TRBD1. The length of the CDR3 is 12 residues. V dropped 5 bases and J dropped 7; count of bases not matched to a gene: 4. CDR1 SGDLS and CDR2 YYNGEE come from the germline V gene. The DNA of the CDR3 is TGTGCCAGCAGTAGGACAGGGTCTGGCTACACCTTC. Translated, it gives CASSRTGSGYTF.

This clone has more than one count but fewer than ten. The V and J genes are TRBV6-2 or TRBV6-3 and TRBJ2-3, with 8 bases aligning to TRBD1. V trimming: 6 bases; J trimming: 2 bases; junction bases outside the gene matches: 4. CDR3 length equals 14 residues. CDR1 and CDR2 (germline): MNHEY, SVGEGT. The CDR3 sequence is CASSDRGVTDTQYF. CDR3 coding DNA: TGTGCCAGCAGCGACAGGGGAGTCACAGATACGCAGTATTTT.

This chain joins TRBV19 and TRBJ2-4; D not certain. From germline, CDR1 is LNHDA and CDR2 SQIVND (reference sequence). This CDR3 region has 17 residues. Trimming took off 5 bases at V and 1 base at J, with 18 bases between the two ends. The CDR3 bases are TGTGCCAGTAGTCCCCCGTTAATCTCAGGTGCCAAAAACATTCAGTACTTC. It codes for CASSPPLISGAKNIQYF.

The chain carries TRBV6-5 and TRBJ1-5; the D gene is possibly TRBD1 (5 bases). Trimming cost V 6 bases and J 4 bases, with 7 bases left between them. This CDR3 comprises 12 residues. CDR1 is MNHEY and CDR2 is SVGAGI in the germline V gene. This chain's CDR3 is CASRRGNQPQHF. As DNA, the CDR3 is TGTGCCAGCAGACGGGGGAATCAGCCCCAGCATTTT.

J is TRBJ1-5 and V is TRBV12-3 or TRBV12-4; TRBD1 agrees at 7 bases. Trimming removed 7 bases from V and 2 bases from J; junction bases left unmatched: 2. CDR3 length: 13 amino acids. CDR3 DNA sequence: TGTGCCAGCACCAGGGGGGGCAATCAGCCCCAGCATTTT. Translated: CASTRGGNQPQHF.

The chain couples TRBV19 to TRBJ1-4, with D possibly being TRBD1 (6 bases). The CDR3 is 16 residues long. Trimming left V 2 bases short and J 4 bases short, with 14 bases between. Germline CDR1 reads LNHDA; CDR2 reads SQIVND (reference sequence). CDR3 region: CASSIKTGHFNEKLFF. Here the CDR3 DNA reads TGTGCCAGTAGTATAAAGACGGGACACTTTAATGAAAAACTGTTTTTT.

The rearrangement links TRBV29-1 to TRBJ2-6, with D perhaps TRBD1 (5 bases). The CDR3 has 14 residues. Germline loops: CDR1 SQVTM, CDR2 ANQGSEA. V lost 6 bases and J 0 bases, leaving 9 bases between the germline ends. The chain's CDR3 is CSVHQGSGANVLTF. The CDR3 region has the DNA TGCAGCGTCCATCAGGGCTCTGGGGCCAACGTCCTGACTTTC.

CDR3 sequence: CASRAGGMTGELFF. The DNA for the CDR3 is TGTGCCAGCAGGGCAGGGGGGATGACCGGGGAGCTGTTTTTT. The chain recombines TRBV7-8 with TRBJ2-2; tentatively, D is TRBD1 (7 bases). V was shortened by 6 bases and J by 5 bases, with 13 bases between the two germline ends. This CDR3 has 14 residues. Germline assignment: CDR1 SGHVS and CDR2 FQNEAQ.

The rearrangement links TRBV3-1 (or the pseudogene TRBV3-2) to TRBJ1-2, with D possibly being TRBD1 (6 bases). CDR1 LGHDT and CDR2 YNNKEL come from the germline V gene (reference sequence). The V end lost 3 bases, the J end lost 3 bases, and 11 bases lay between the germline ends. There are 14 residues in the CDR3. CDR3 loop: CASSHSQGHYGYTF. The CDR3, as DNA: TGTGCCAGCAGCCATTCGCAGGGGCACTATGGCTACACCTTC.